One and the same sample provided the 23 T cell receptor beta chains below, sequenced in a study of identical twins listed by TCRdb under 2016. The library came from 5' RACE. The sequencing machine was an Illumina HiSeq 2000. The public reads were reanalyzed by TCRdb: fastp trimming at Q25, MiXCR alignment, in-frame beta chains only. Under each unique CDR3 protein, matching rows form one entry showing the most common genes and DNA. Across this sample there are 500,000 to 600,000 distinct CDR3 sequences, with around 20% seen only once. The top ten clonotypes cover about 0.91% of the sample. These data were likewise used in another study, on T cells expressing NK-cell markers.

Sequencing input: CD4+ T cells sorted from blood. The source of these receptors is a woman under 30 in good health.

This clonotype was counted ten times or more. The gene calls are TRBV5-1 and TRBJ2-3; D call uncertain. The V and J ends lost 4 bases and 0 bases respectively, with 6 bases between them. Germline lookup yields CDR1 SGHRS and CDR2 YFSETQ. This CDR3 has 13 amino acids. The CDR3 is CASSPQSTDTQYF. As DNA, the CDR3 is TGCGCCAGCAGCCCCCAAAGCACAGATACGCAGTATTTT.

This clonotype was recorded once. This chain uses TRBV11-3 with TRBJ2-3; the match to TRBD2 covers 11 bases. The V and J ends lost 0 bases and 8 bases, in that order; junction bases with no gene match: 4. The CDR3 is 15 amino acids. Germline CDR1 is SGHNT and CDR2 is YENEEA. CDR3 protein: CASSLDSSGRPTQYF. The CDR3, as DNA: TGTGCCAGCAGCTTAGACTCTAGCGGGAGGCCTACGCAGTATTTT.

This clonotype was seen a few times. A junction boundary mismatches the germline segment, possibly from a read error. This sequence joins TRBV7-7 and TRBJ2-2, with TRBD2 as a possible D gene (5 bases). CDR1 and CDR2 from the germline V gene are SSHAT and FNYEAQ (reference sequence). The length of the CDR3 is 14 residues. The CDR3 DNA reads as TGTGCTAGCAGCTTAGCGCCCGCCACCGGGGAGCTGTTTTTT. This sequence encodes CASSLAPATGELFF.

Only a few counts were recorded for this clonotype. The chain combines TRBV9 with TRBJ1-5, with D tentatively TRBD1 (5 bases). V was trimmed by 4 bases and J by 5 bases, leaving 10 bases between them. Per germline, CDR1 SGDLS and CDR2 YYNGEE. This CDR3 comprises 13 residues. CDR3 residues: CASSSGAYQPQHF. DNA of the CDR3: TGTGCCAGCAGCTCCGGGGCATATCAGCCCCAGCATTTT.

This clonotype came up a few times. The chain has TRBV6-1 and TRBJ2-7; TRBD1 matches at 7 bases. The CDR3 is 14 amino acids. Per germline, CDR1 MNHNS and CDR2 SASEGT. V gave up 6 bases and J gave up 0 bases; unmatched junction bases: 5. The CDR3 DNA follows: TGTGCCAGCAGCCCGGACAGGCACTCCTACGAGCAGTACTTC. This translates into CASSPDRHSYEQYF.

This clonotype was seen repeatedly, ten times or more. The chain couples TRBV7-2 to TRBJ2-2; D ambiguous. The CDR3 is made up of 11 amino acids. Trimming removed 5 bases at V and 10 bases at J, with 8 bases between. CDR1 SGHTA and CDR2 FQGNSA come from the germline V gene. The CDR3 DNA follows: TGTGCCAGCAGCCGAGTTTCGGAGCTGTTTTTT. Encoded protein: CASSRVSELFF.

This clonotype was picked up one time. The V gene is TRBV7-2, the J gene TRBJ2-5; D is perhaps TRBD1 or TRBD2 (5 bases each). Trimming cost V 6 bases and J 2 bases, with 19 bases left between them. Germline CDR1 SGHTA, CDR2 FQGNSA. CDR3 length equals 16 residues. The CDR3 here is CASSPTPGRLQETQYF. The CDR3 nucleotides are TGTGCCAGCAGTCCCACCCCGGGGCGGCTGCAAGAGACCCAGTACTTC.

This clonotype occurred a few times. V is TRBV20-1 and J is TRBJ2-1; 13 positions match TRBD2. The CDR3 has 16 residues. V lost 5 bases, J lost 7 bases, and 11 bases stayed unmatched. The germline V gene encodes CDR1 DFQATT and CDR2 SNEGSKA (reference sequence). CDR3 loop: CSALLAGGLFRNEQFF. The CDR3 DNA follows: TGCAGTGCTCTACTAGCGGGGGGGCTATTTAGGAATGAGCAGTTCTTC.

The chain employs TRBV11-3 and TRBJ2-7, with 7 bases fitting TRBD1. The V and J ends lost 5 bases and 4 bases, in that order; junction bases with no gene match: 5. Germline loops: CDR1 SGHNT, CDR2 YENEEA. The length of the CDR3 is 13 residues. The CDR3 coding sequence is TGTGCCAGCAGCGAGGACAGGACGTACGAGCAGTACTTC. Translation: CASSEDRTYEQYF.

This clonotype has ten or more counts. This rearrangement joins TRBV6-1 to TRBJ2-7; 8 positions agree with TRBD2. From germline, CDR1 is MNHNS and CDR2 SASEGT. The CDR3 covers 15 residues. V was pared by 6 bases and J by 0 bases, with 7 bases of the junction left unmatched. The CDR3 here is CASRPAGTSSYEQYF. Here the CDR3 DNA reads TGTGCCAGCAGGCCTGCCGGGACTAGCTCCTACGAGCAGTACTTC.

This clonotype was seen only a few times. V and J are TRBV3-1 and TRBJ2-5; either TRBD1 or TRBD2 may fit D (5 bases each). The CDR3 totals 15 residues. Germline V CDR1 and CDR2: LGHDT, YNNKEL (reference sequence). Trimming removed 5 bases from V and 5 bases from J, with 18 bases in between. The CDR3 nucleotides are TGTGCCAGCAGCAAAAGAGGGACCCGAACGGAGACCCAGTACTTC. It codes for CASSKRGTRTETQYF.

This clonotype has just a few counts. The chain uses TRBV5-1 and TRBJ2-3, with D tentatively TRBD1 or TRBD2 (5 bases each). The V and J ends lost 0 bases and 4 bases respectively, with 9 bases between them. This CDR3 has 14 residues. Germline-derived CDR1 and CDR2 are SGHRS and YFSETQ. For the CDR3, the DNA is TGCGCCAGCAGCTTGGCAGGGACCCCAGATACGCAGTATTTT. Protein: CASSLAGTPDTQYF.

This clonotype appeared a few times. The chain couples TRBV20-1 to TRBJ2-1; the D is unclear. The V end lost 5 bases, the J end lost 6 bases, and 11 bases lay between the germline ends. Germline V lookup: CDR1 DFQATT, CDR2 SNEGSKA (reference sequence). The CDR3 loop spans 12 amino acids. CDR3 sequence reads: CSAADWGNEQFF. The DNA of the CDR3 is TGCAGTGCTGCCGACTGGGGCAATGAGCAGTTCTTC.

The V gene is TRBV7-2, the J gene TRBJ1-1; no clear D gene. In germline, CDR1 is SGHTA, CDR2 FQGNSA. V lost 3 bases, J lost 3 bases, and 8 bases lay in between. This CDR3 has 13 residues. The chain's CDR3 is CASSFGVYTEAFF. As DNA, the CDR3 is TGTGCCAGCAGCTTCGGGGTGTACACTGAAGCTTTCTTT.

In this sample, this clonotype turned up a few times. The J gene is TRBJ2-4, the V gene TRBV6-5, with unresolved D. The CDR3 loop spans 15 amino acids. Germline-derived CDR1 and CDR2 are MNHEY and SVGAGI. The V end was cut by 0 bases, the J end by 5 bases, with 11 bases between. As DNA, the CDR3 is TGTGCCAGCAGTTACTCCGGAAGTGGGGAAAACATTCAGTACTTC. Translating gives CASSYSGSGENIQYF.

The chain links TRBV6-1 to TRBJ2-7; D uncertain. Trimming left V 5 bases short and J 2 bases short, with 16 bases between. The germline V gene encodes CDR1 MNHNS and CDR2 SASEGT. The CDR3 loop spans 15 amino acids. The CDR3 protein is CASSRTPLGTYEQYF. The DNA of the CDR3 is TGTGCCAGCAGTCGAACTCCCCTGGGGACCTACGAGCAGTACTTC.

CDR3 protein: CSVATGALGYGYTF. The DNA of the CDR3 is TGCAGCGTTGCAACAGGGGCCCTGGGCTATGGCTACACCTTC. The V call is TRBV29-1, the J call TRBJ1-2; 7 nucleotides line up with TRBD1. V lost 4 bases and J lost 4; bases outside the gene matches: 9. CDR1 is SQVTM, CDR2 ANQGSEA, per germline. This CDR3 contains 14 residues.

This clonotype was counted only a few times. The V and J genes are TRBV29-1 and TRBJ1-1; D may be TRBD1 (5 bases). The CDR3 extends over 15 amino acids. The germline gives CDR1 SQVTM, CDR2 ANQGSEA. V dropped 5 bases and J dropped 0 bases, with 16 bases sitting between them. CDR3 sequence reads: CSVTHWGTLNTEAFF. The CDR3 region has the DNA TGCAGCGTTACCCACTGGGGCACCCTGAACACTGAAGCTTTCTTT.

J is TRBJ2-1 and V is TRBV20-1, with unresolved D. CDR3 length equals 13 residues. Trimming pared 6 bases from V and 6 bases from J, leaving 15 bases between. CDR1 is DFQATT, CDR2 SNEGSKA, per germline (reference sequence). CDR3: CSAPSLGPNEQFF. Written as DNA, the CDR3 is TGCAGTGCACCGAGCCTTGGCCCCAATGAGCAGTTCTTC.

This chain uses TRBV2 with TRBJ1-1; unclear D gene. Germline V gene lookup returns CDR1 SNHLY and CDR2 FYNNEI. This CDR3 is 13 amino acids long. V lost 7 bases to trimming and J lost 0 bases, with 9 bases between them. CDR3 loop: CASNGRVNTEAFF. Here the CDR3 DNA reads TGTGCCAGCAATGGGCGAGTGAACACTGAAGCTTTCTTT. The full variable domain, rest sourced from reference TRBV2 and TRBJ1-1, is EPEVTQTPSHQVTQMGQEVILRCVPISNHLYFYWYRQILGQKVEFLVSFYNNEISEKSEIFDDQFSVERPDGSNFTLKIRSTKLEDSAMYFCASNGRVNTEAFFGQGTRLTVV.

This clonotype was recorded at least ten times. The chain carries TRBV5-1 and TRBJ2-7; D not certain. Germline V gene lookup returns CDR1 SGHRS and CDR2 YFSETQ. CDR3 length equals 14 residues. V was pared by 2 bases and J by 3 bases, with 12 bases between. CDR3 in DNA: TGCGCCAGCAGCTTAAGCTTACAAAACTACGAGCAGTACTTC. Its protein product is CASSLSLQNYEQYF.

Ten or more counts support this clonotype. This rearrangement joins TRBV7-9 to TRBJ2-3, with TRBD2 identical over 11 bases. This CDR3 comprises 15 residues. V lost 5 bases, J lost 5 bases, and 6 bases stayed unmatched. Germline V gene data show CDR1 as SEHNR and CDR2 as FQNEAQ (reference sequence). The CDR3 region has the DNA TGTGCCAGCAGCAAGACTAGCGGGGACCGAGATACGCAGTATTTT. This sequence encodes CASSKTSGDRDTQYF.

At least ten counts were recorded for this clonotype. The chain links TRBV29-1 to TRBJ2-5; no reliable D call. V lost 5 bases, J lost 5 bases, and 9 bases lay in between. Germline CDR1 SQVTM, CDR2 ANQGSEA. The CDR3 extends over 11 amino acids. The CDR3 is CSVSEAETQYF. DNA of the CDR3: TGCAGCGTTTCAGAGGCGGAGACCCAGTACTTC.